Following are 20 T cell receptor beta chains from one sample sequenced in a study of cytomegalovirus exposure and HLA in healthy donors. The table came from immunoSEQ multiplex PCR; TCRdb's copy has only in-frame clones and leaves some out. Of hundreds of thousands of clones detected, approximately 87% appear once; the ten largest clones hold roughly 5.5%. Material for sequencing was PBMCs. The source is a woman aged 18-30 years in good health and CMV-seronegative.

The chain uses TRBV19 and TRBJ2-1; possibly TRBD1 for D (5 bases). Germline V gene lookup returns CDR1 LNHDA and CDR2 SQIVND (reference sequence). The CDR3 contains 14 residues. V was cut by 6 bases and J by 2 bases, with 11 bases left in between. The CDR3 here is CASSKRQTYNEQFF. The CDR3 region has the DNA TGTGCCAGTAGCAAAAGACAGACCTACAATGAGCAGTTCTTC.

J is TRBJ1-1 and V is TRBV6-5; D is possibly TRBD1 (5 bases). Trimming removed 9 bases from V and 5 bases from J, with 16 bases in between. Germline V gene sequence: CDR1 MNHEY, CDR2 SVGAGI. CDR3 size: 13 residues. CDR3 nucleotide sequence: TGTGCCAGTAGACTCGGACAAGAGACTGAAGCTTTCTTT. Translation gives CASRLGQETEAFF.

The rearrangement links TRBV30 to TRBJ1-1, with a weak D call TRBD1 (6 bases). The V gene's germline CDR1 is GTSNPN and CDR2 SVGIG (reference sequence). V lost 4 bases and J lost 6, with 9 bases in between. This CDR3 contains 11 residues. The CDR3 DNA reads as TGTGCCTGGACCAGGGGCGCTGAAGCTTTCTTT. Residues: CAWTRGAEAFF. Combining the CDR3 with reference TRBV30 and TRBJ1-1 gives the whole variable domain SQTIHQWPATLVQPVGSPLSLECTVEGTSNPNLYWYRQAAGRGLQLLFYSVGIGQISSEVPQNLSASRPQDRQFILSSKKLLLSDSGFYLCAWTRGAEAFFGQGTRLTVV.

The chain recombines TRBV29-1 with TRBJ2-1, with D perhaps matching TRBD2 (6 bases). This CDR3 comprises 13 residues. Germline lookup yields CDR1 SQVTM and CDR2 ANQGSEA. The V gene lost 8 bases and the J gene lost 4 bases, with 15 bases spanning the gap. CDR3 DNA: TGCAGCCTGAAGGGAGGTATATACAATGAGCAGTTCTTC. This sequence encodes CSLKGGIYNEQFF.

The chain carries TRBV4-1 and TRBJ1-1; TRBD1 agrees at 7 bases. Germline V gene sequence: CDR1 MGHRA, CDR2 YSYEKL. The V gene end was trimmed by 6 bases and the J gene end by 5 bases; junction bases not matched to a gene: 12. The CDR3 has 15 residues. The CDR3 reads CASSRGEGAGTEAFF. The DNA of the CDR3 is TGCGCCAGCAGTCGAGGGGAGGGGGCAGGGACTGAAGCTTTCTTT.

This chain uses TRBV2 with TRBJ1-3; 9 positions agree with TRBD1. The CDR3 sequence is 15 residues long. The V gene end was trimmed by 6 bases and the J gene end by 2 bases; junction bases not matched to a gene: 5. From germline, CDR1 is SNHLY and CDR2 FYNNEI. CDR3 residues: CASRVDRGTGNTIYF. The CDR3 nucleotides read TGTGCCAGCAGAGTGGACAGGGGCACTGGAAACACCATATATTTT.

V gene TRBV27 combines with J gene TRBJ2-1; TRBD2 might be the D (7 bases). Germline V gene data show CDR1 as MNHEY and CDR2 as SMNVEV (reference sequence). The CDR3 spans 16 residues. Trimming cost V 3 bases and J 1 base, with 13 bases left between them. CDR3 sequence reads: CASSLGGGVSYNEQFF. As DNA, the CDR3 is TGTGCCAGCAGTTTGGGAGGGGGGGTTTCCTACAATGAGCAGTTCTTC.

The chain links TRBV7-8 to TRBJ2-6; no clear D gene. From germline, CDR1 is SGHVS and CDR2 FQNEAQ. CDR3 length equals 14 residues. Trimming removed 5 bases at V and 2 bases at J, with 7 bases between. The CDR3 DNA reads as TGTGCCAGCAGCATCGAACCTGGGGCCAACGTCCTGACTTTC. Encoded protein: CASSIEPGANVLTF.

The V and J genes are TRBV13 and TRBJ2-7, with TRBD2 matching over 9 bases. Germline V CDR1 and CDR2: PRHDT, FYEKMQ (reference sequence). The J segment lost 5 bases and the V segment lost 5 bases, leaving 10 bases of the junction unmatched. The CDR3 is 15 amino acids. In nucleotides, the CDR3 is TGTGCCAGCAGCGGGAGGGGTACTAGCGGGCACGAGCAGTACTTC. Translated: CASSGRGTSGHEQYF.

This chain uses TRBV9 with TRBJ2-3; D remains ambiguous. V dropped 3 bases and J dropped 8 bases, with 13 bases sitting between them. The CDR3 covers 13 residues. In germline, CDR1 is SGDLS, CDR2 YYNGEE. In DNA form, the CDR3 reads TGTGCCAGCAGCGCACCGGTAACGGGTACGCAGTATTTT. Translation gives CASSAPVTGTQYF.

V gene TRBV27 combines with J gene TRBJ1-5, with D uncertain. CDR3 length: 14 amino acids. V gave up 3 bases and J gave up 3 bases, with 9 bases separating them. Germline CDR1 is MNHEY and CDR2 is SMNVEV (reference sequence). In DNA, the CDR3 is TGTGCCAGCAGTTTTCTAGGGTCCAATCAGCCCCAGCATTTT. Amino acid sequence: CASSFLGSNQPQHF.

The CDR3 DNA follows: TGTGCCAGCAGTGTGAACCGGGCGGGGGAGACCCAGTACTTC. Amino acid sequence: CASSVNRAGETQYF. The genes are TRBV6-1 and TRBJ2-5; possible D gene TRBD2, 6 bases. The CDR3 loop spans 14 amino acids. Trimming shortened V by 4 bases and J by 5 bases, and 14 bases separated the two germline ends. In germline, CDR1 is MNHNS, CDR2 SASEGT.

The rearrangement uses TRBV7-3 and TRBJ1-1; D gene unclear. The CDR3 totals 14 residues. Trimming stripped 1 base from V and 1 base from J, with 7 bases between. The V gene's germline CDR1 is SGHTA and CDR2 FQGTGA. CDR3 residues: CASSLSSENTEAFF. As DNA, the CDR3 is TGTGCCAGCAGCTTAAGCTCAGAGAACACTGAAGCTTTCTTT.

The chain is built from TRBV5-1 and TRBJ2-7, with D perhaps TRBD2 (6 bases). CDR1 and CDR2 (germline): SGHRS, YFSETQ. V was pared by 3 bases and J by 9 bases, with 16 bases between. The CDR3 is 13 residues long. The CDR3 protein is CASSSGTSLLQYF. Written as DNA, the CDR3 is TGCGCCAGCAGCTCCGGGACTTCTTTACTGCAGTACTTC.

The chain employs TRBV5-1 and TRBJ2-4, with 12 bases lining up with TRBD2. Germline-derived CDR1 and CDR2 are SGHRS and YFSETQ. V gave up 1 base and J gave up 6 bases; unmatched junction bases: 2. There are 15 residues in the CDR3. CDR3 coding DNA: TGCGCCAGCAGCTTGTCTAGCGGGAGGGGAAACATTCAGTACTTC. This encodes CASSLSSGRGNIQYF.

The chain couples TRBV9 to TRBJ1-2; TRBD1 matches at 8 bases. V gave up 4 bases and J gave up 0 bases; unmatched junction bases: 17. CDR1 SGDLS and CDR2 YYNGEE come from the germline V gene. The CDR3 runs to 19 residues. CDR3 loop: CASSTRTGRRRLANYGYTF. CDR3 DNA sequence: TGTGCCAGCAGCACACGGACAGGGAGGAGGCGTTTGGCTAACTATGGCTACACCTTC.

The rearrangement links TRBV7-6 to TRBJ1-2; a weak D match, TRBD1 (5 bases). The CDR3 has 15 amino acids. Trimming stripped 5 bases from V and 6 bases from J, with 19 bases between. Germline V gene sequence: CDR1 SGHVS, CDR2 FNYEAQ. Here the CDR3 reads CASSGGTAGINGYTF. Written as DNA, the CDR3 is TGTGCCAGCAGCGGTGGGACCGCGGGAATTAATGGCTACACCTTC.

The chain combines TRBV7-9 with TRBJ1-5; D gene uncertain. In germline, CDR1 is SEHNR, CDR2 FQNEAQ (reference sequence). Trimming took 0 bases from V and 0 from J, leaving 6 bases between them. This CDR3 is built from 15 residues. Written as DNA, the CDR3 is TGTGCCAGCAGCTTAGCAGGTTCTAGCAATCAGCCCCAGCATTTT. This codes for CASSLAGSSNQPQHF.

The chain couples TRBV10-2 to TRBJ2-7, with D hard to call. V lost 7 bases to trimming and J lost 6 bases, with 19 bases between them. The CDR3 runs 14 residues. Germline values: CDR1 WSHSY, CDR2 SAAADI. CDR3 sequence: CASTVGRSRGEQYF. The DNA for the CDR3 is TGCGCCAGCACCGTAGGACGGTCTCGAGGCGAGCAGTACTTC.

V gene TRBV6-1 combines with J gene TRBJ2-3, with D tentatively TRBD1 (5 bases). Trimming stripped 1 base from V and 0 bases from J, with 8 bases between. Germline CDR1 and CDR2: MNHNS and SASEGT. CDR3 size: 15 residues. CDR3 nucleotides: TGTGCCAGCAGTGAAGTAGCAGGGAGCACAGATACGCAGTATTTT. This encodes CASSEVAGSTDTQYF.